Listed below are T cell receptor beta chains from one sample, sequenced in a study of beta chain features in type 1 diabetes. Profiling relied on immunoSEQ multiplex PCR, and the TCRdb table lists in-frame clones only, not all of them. The sample yields about 650,000 clones, roughly 12% seen once. Sequenced: naive CD4+ T cells from blood. The receptors derive from a man between 25 and 39 years old with type 1 diabetes. The CDR3 runs from the conserved cysteine through the conserved F or W. Each record gives: V gene, CDR3 protein.

>TRBV6-1
CASSEQVRNEQFF
>TRBV5-4
CASGLGTDTQYF
>TRBV9
CASSSLVEGPYNEQFF
>TRBV7-3
CASSVLGTHTGELFF
>TRBV27
CASSSRDHFWEQYF
>TRBV29-1
CSVDRTSSSTDTQYF
>TRBV6-5
CASCNRGVEVRGYTF
>TRBV6-5
CASSYGEGAGAFF
>TRBV25-1
CASSEYKNTEAFF
>TRBV29-1
CSVEDGYTF
>TRBV6-6
CASSQGANYGYTF
>TRBV9
CASSALLTSGRYNEQFF
>TRBV6-4
CASNCIGSCEKLFF
>TRBV7-9
CASSLGDRGGTPLHF
>TRBV18
CASSPPTVYGYTF
>TRBV11-2
CASSFDQLNTEAFF
>TRBV5-1
CASSTGQETYEQYF
>TRBV19
CASSIAQGGEAFF
>TRBV5-6
CASSFTGLHGYTF
>TRBV7-9
CASSLTVNTEAFF
>TRBV5-5
CASSLAWEGWGNEQFF
>TRBV9
CASSTRLGSSEAFF
>TRBV9
CASSVGGGIATNEKLFF
>TRBV29-1
CSVSGQGEQPQHF
>TRBV28
CASSRQTNQPQHF
>TRBV4-2
CASSQDAVSGGDTQYF
>TRBV9
CASSVASGGGETQYF
>TRBV25-1
CASSEGTGVANYGYTF
>TRBV2
CASSEAKLLYGYTF
>TRBV18
CASSQGTGGNQPQHF
>TRBV18
CASSPPDSRNQPQHF
>TRBV6-5
CASSTQGGQPQHF